This passage covers 7 T cell receptor beta chains from one sample sequenced in a study of a mutant IDH1 vaccine in newly diagnosed glioma. The sample's time point: week 47, end of study. Doses consisted of 300 ug of mutant IDH1 20-mer peptide each, paired with topical imiquimod. Their recognized antigens are unknown. TCRdb's table, derived via immunoSEQ multiplex PCR, lists solely in-frame clones and lacks some. The sample holds approximately 21,000 clones, 84% seen once. The specimen comprised PBMCs, sampled from a glioma patient whose treatment included an IDH1 peptide vaccine. The receptor source for this set is a middle-aged man with glioma.

Comments on this clone: Other DNA sequences in the same sample also yield this CDR3. J is TRBJ2-3 and V is TRBV5-1; 8 nucleotides line up with TRBD1. The ends lost 0 bases at V and 3 bases at J; junction bases unmatched: 3. The CDR3 spans 15 residues. Germline CDR1 is SGHRS and CDR2 is YFSETQ. The CDR3 loop reads CASSLVQGATDTQYF. The DNA for the CDR3 is TGCGCCAGCAGCTTGGTGCAGGGGGCGACAGATACGCAGTATTTT.

This clone was counted between two and nine times. This rearrangement joins TRBV29-1 to TRBJ1-5; no definite D call. The V end lost 4 bases, the J end lost 0 bases, and 7 bases lay between the germline ends. The CDR3 loop spans 13 amino acids. Germline CDR1 SQVTM, CDR2 ANQGSEA. CDR3 loop: CSVADYSNQPQHF. CDR3 sequence (DNA): TGCAGCGTTGCCGATTATAGCAATCAGCCCCAGCATTTT.

The V and J genes are TRBV19 and TRBJ2-7; possible D gene TRBD2, 6 bases. The V and J ends lost 5 bases and 3 bases respectively, with 20 bases between them. Germline V lookup: CDR1 LNHDA, CDR2 SQIVND (reference sequence). This CDR3 is built from 16 residues. In DNA form, the CDR3 reads TGTGCCAGTAGTGGAGGTCCGGGAGCGGGCCTCTACGAGCAGTACTTC. Residues: CASSGGPGAGLYEQYF.

This chain uses TRBV10-3 with TRBJ2-1, with TRBD2 identical over 12 bases. The CDR3 is 16 amino acids. The J segment lost 7 bases and the V segment lost 4 bases, leaving 8 bases of the junction unmatched. Germline V CDR1 and CDR2: ENHRY, SYGVKD. The CDR3 protein is CAISGGRTSGKNEQFF. The CDR3 nucleotides are TGTGCCATCAGTGGGGGAAGGACTAGCGGGAAAAATGAGCAGTTCTTC.

This clone appeared once. As DNA, the CDR3 is TGTGCCAGCAGAAACTCCCCTTCAGATACGCAGTATTTT. Amino acids: CASRNSPSDTQYF. V and J are TRBV7-2 and TRBJ2-3, with no clear D. V was shortened by 6 bases and J by 4 bases, with 11 bases between the two germline ends. Germline CDR1 and CDR2: SGHTA and FQGNSA. The CDR3 runs 13 residues.

The chain uses TRBV2 and TRBJ2-7; D is ambiguous. The germline V gene has CDR1 SNHLY and CDR2 FYNNEI. With 5 bases removed from V and 3 bases from J, the gap between germline ends came to 8 bases. CDR3 length: 12 amino acids. CDR3 DNA: TGTGCCAGCAGTTACGGATTCTACGAGCAGTACTTC. Its translation: CASSYGFYEQYF.

This chain joins TRBV19 and TRBJ2-1, with D perhaps being TRBD1 or TRBD2 (5 bases each). V was shortened by 7 bases and J by 6 bases, with 16 bases between the two germline ends. CDR3 size: 14 residues. Germline loops: CDR1 LNHDA, CDR2 SQIVND (reference sequence). CDR3 protein: CASMGVTNFNEQFF. DNA for the CDR3: TGTGCCAGTATGGGGGTAACAAACTTCAATGAGCAGTTCTTC.